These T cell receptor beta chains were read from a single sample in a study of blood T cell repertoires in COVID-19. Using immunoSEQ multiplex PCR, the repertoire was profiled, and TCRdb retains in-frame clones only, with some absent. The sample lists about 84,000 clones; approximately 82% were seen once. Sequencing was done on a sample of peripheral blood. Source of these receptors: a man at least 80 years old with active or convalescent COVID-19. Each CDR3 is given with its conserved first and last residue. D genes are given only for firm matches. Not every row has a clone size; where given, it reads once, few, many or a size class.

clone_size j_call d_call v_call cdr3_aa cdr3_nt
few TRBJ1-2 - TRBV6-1 CASSEAQGPLANYGYTF TGTGCCAGCAGTGAAGCACAGGGCCCTTTAGCTAACTATGGCTACACCTTC
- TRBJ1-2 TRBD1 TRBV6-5 CASRETGYGYTF TGTGCCAGCAGGGAGACAGGGTATGGCTACACCTTC
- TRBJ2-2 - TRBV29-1 CSVEVVAGELFF TGCAGCGTTGAAGTAGTGGCCGGGGAGCTGTTTTTT
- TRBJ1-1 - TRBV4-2 CASSQEGWGTEAFF TGTGCCAGCAGCCAGGAGGGGTGGGGCACTGAAGCTTTCTTT
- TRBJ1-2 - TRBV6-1 CASSETVGYTF TGTGCCAGCAGTGAAACGGTGGGCTACACCTTC
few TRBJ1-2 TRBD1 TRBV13 CASSSPGTDYGYTF TGTGCCAGCAGCTCCCCCGGGACAGACTATGGCTACACCTTC
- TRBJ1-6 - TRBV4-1 CASSPAVQGFSPLHF TGCGCCAGCAGCCCCGCTGTGCAGGGATTTTCACCCCTCCACTTT
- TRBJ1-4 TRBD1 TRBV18 CASSLQGQNEKLFF TGTGCCAGCTCACTACAGGGACAGAATGAAAAACTGTTTTTT
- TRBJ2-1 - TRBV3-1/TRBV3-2 CASSHGSSYNEQFF TGTGCCAGCAGCCACGGGAGCTCCTACAATGAGCAGTTCTTC
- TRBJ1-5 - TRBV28 CASSLAPGNNQPQHF TGTGCCAGCAGTTTGGCGCCAGGGAACAATCAGCCCCAGCATTTT
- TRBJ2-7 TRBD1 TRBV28 CASTEASPGQGVSYEQYF TGTGCCAGCACCGAAGCCAGTCCGGGACAGGGGGTCAGCTACGAGCAGTACTTC
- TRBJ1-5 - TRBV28 CASSIGTSSNQPQHF TGTGCCAGCAGCATCGGGACAAGTAGCAATCAGCCCCAGCATTTT
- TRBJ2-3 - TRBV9 CASSVDQNTDTQYF TGTGCCAGCAGCGTAGACCAGAACACAGATACGCAGTATTTT
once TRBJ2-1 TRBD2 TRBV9 CASSVAERGGPRSSYNEQFF TGTGCCAGCAGCGTAGCGGAGCGGGGGGGTCCCCGAAGCTCCTACAATGAGCAGTTCTTC